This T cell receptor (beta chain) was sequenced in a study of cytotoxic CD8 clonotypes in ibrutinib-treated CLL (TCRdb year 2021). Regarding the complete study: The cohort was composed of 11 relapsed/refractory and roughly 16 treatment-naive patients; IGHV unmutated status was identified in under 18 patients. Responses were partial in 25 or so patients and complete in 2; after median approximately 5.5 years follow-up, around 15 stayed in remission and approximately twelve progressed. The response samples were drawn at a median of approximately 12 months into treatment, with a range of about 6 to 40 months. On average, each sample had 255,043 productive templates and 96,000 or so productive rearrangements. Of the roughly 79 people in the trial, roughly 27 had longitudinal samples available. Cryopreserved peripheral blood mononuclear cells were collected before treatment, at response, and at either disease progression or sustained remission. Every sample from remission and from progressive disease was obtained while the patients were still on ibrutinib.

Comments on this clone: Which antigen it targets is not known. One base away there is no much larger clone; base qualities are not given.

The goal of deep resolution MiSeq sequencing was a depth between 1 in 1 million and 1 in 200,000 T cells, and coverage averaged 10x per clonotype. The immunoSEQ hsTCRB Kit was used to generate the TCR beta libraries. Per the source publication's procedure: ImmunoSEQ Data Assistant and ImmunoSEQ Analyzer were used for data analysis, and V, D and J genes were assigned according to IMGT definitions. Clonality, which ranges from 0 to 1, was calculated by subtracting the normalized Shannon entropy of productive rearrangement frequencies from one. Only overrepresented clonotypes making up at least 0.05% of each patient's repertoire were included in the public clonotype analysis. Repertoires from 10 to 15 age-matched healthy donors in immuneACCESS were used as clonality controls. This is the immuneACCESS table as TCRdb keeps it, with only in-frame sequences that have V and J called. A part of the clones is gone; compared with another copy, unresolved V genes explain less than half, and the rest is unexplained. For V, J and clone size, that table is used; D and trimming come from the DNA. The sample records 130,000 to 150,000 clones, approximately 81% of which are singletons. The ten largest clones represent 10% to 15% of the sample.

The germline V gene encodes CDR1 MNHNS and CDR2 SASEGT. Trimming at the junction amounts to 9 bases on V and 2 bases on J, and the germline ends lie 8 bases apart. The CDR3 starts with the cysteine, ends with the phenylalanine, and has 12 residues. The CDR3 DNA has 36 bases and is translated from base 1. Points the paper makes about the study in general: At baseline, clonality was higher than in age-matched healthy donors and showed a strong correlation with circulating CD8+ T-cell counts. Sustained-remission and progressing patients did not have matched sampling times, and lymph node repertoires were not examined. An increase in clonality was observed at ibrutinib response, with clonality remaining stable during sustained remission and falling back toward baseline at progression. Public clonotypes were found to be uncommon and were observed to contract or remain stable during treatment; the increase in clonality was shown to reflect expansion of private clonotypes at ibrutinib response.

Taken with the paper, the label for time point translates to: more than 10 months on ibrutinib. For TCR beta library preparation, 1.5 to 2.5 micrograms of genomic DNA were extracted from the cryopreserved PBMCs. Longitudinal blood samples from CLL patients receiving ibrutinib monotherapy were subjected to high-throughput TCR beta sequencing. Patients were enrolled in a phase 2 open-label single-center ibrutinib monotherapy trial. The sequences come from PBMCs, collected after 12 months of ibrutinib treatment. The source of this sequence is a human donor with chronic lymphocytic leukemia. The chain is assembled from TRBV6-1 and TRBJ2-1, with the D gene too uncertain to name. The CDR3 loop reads CARERPYNEQFF. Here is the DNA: TGTGCCAGGGAAAGGCCCTACAATGAGCAGTTCTTC.